Ten or more counts support the clone carrying this T cell receptor beta chain. The entry originates in a study of metastatic and nonmetastatic thyroid tumors. TCRdb redid the clone calls on the PCR reads using MiXCR. The table has 30,000 to 40,000 clones, about 29% seen once. All patients were untreated before thyroid surgery. V shed 3 bases and J shed 5 bases, with 4 bases lying between them. The V gene's germline CDR1 is MDHEN and CDR2 SYDVKM. This CDR3 spans 11 amino acids. The receptor's source is a female donor with papillary thyroid cancer or a benign thyroid nodule (not recorded which). Some clones in this sample may be carry-over from other donors' samples. Sample: blood. This sequence joins TRBV28 and TRBJ1-1; D unresolved. Here the CDR3 DNA reads TGTGCCAGCAGTTTTGGGACTGAAGCTTTCTTT. Encoded protein: CASSFGTEAFF.